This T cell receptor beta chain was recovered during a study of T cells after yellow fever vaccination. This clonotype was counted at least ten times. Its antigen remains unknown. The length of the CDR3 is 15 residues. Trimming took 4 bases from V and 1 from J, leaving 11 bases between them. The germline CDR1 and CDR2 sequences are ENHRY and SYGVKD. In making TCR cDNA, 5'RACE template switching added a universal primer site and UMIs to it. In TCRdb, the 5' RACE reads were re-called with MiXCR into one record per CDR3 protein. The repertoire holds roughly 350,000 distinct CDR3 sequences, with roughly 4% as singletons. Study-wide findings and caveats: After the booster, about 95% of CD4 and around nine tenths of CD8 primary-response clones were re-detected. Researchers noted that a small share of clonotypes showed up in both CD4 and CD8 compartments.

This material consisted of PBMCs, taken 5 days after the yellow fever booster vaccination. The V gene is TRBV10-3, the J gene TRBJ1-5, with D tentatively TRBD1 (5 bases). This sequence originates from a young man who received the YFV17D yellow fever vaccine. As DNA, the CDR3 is TGTGCCATCAGTGCTCCGGGACGGAGCAATCAGCCCCAGCATTTT. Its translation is CAISAPGRSNQPQHF.